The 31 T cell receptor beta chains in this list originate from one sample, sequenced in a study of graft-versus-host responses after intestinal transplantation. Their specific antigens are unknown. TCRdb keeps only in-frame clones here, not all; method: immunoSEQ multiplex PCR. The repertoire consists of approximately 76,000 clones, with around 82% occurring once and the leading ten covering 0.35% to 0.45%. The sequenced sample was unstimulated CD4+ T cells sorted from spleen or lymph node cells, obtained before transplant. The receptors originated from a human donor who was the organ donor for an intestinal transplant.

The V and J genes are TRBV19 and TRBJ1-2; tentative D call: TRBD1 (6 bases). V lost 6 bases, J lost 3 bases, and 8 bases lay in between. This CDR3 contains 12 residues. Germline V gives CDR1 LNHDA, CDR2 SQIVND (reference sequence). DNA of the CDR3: TGTGCCAGTAGAGGGACATACTATGGCTACACCTTC. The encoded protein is CASRGTYYGYTF.

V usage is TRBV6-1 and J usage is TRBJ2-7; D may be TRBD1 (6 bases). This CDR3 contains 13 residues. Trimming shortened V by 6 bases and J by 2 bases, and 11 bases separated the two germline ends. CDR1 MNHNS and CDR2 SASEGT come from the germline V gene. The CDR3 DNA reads TGTGCCAGCAGGGAAACAGGGACCTACGAGCAGTACGTC. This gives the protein CASRETGTYEQYV.

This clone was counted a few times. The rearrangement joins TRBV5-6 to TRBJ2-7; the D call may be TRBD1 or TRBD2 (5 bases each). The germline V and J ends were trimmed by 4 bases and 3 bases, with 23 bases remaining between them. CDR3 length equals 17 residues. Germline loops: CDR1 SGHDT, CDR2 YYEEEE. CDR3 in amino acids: CASSLGPPTARFYEQYV. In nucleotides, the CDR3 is TGTGCCAGCAGCCTGGGACCTCCTACGGCGAGGTTCTACGAGCAGTACGTC.

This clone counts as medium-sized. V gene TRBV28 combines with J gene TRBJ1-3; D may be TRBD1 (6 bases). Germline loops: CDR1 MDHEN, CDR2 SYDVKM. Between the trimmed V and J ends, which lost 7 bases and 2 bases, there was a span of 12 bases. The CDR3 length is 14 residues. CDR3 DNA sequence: TGTGCCAGCAACCTCAAGGGGGCTGGAAACACCATATATTTT. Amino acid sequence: CASNLKGAGNTIYF.

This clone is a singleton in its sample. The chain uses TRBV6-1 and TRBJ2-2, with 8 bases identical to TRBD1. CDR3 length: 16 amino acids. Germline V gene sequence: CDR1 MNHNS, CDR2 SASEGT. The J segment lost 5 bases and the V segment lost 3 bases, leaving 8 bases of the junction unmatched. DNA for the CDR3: TGTGCCAGCAGTGACAGGACAGGGCGGATGACCGGGGAGCTGTTTTTT. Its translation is CASSDRTGRMTGELFF.

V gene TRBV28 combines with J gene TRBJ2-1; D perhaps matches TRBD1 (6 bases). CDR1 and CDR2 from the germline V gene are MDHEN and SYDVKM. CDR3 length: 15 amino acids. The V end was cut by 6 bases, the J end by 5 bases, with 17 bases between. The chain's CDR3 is CASSSQGMSHNEQFF. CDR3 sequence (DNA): TGTGCCAGCAGCTCACAGGGAATGTCACACAATGAGCAGTTCTTC.

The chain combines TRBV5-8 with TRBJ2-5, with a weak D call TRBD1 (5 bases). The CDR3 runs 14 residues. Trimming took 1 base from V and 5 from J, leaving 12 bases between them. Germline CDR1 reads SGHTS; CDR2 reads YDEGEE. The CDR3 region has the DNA TGTGCCAGCAGCTTGCAGGGATCTGACGAGACCCAGTACTTC. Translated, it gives CASSLQGSDETQYF.

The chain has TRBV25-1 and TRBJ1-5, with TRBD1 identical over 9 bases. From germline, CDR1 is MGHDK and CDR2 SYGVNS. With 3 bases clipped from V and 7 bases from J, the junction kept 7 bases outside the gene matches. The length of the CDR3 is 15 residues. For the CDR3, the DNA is TGTGCCAGCAGTGAGCCGGGACAGGGAACCCAGCCCCAGCATTTT. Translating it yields CASSEPGQGTQPQHF.

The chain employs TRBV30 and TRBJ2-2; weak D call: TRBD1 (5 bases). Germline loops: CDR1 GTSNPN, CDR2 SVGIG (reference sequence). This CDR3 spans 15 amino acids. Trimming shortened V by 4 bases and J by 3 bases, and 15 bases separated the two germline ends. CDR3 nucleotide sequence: TGTGCCTGGACCCTAGGGGTGACAGACACCGGGGAGCTGTTTTTT. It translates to CAWTLGVTDTGELFF.

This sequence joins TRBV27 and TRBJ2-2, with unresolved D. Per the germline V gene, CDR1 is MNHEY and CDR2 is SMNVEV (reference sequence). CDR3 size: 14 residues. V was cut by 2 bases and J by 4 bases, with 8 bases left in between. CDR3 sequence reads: CASSLPGLTGELFF. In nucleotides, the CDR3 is TGTGCCAGCAGTTTACCTGGCCTCACCGGGGAGCTGTTTTTT.

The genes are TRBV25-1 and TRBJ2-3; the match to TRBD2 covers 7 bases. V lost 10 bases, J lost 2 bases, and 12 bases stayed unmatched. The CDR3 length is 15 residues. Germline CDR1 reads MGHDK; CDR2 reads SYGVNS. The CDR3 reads CATGSRGTTTDTQYF. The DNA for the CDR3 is TGTGCCACTGGGTCGCGGGGGACCACCACAGATACGCAGTATTTT.

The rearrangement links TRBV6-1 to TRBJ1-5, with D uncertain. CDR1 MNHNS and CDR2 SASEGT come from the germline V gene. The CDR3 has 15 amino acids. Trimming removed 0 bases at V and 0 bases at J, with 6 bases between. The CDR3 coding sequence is TGTGCCAGCAGTGAAGCGCAGGTTAGCAATCAGCCCCAGCATTTT. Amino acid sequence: CASSEAQVSNQPQHF.

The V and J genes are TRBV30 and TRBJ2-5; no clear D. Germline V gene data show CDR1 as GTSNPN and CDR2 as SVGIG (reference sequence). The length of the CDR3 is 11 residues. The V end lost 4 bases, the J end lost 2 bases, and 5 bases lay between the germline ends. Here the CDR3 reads CAWTAQETQYF. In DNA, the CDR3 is TGTGCCTGGACAGCGCAAGAGACCCAGTACTTC.

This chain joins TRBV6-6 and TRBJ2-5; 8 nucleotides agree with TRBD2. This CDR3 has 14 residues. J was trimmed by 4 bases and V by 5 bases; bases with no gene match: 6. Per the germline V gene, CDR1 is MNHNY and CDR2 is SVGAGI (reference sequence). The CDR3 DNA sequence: TGTGCCAGCAGTCCGGGGGGGTTCGGAGAGACCCAGTACTTC. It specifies CASSPGGFGETQYF.

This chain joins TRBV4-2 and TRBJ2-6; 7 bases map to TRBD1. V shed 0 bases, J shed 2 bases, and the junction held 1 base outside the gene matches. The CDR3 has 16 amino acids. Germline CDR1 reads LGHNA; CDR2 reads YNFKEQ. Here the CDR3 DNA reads TGTGCCAGCAGCCAAGAGCAGGGGGCTGGGGCCAACGTCCTGACTTTC. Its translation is CASSQEQGAGANVLTF.

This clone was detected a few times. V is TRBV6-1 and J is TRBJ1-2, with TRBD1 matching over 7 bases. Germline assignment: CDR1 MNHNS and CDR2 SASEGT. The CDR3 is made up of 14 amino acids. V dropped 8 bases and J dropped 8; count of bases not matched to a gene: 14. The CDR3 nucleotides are TGTGCCAGCCTGCGACAGGGCTCCCTTCTCGGCTACACCTTC. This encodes CASLRQGSLLGYTF.

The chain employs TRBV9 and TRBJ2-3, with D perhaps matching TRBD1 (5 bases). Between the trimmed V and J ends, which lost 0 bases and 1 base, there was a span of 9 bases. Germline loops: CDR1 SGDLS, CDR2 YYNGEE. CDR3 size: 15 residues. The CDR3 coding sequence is TGTGCCAGCAGCGTAGAAGGCAGGGGCACAGATACGCAGTATTTT. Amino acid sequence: CASSVEGRGTDTQYF.

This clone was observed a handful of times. DNA for the CDR3: TGTGCCAGCTCAAGGCAGGGGCGCGAGCAGTACGTC. Translated, it gives CASSRQGREQYV. The chain links TRBV18 to TRBJ2-7; a weak D match, TRBD1 (6 bases). CDR1 and CDR2 from the germline V gene are KGHSH and LQKENI. The CDR3 consists of 12 residues. Trimming removed 5 bases from V and 6 bases from J, with 11 bases in between.

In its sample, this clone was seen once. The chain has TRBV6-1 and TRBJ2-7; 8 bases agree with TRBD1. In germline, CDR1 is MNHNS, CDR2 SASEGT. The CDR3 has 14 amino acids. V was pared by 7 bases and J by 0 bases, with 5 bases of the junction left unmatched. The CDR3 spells CASKRTGSSYEQYV. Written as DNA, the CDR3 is TGTGCCAGCAAGAGGACAGGGTCCTCCTACGAGCAGTACGTC.

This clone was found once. CDR3 loop: CASSTQGKASPLHF. CDR3 coding DNA: TGTGCCAGCAGCACACAGGGAAAAGCTTCACCCCTCCACTTT. This sequence joins TRBV2 and TRBJ1-6; possibly TRBD1 for D (6 bases). The CDR3 runs 14 residues. V lost 6 bases to trimming and J lost 9 bases, with 15 bases between them. CDR1 is SNHLY and CDR2 is FYNNEI in the germline V gene.

CDR3 sequence reads: CASSISGDRTDTQYF. The CDR3 nucleotides read TGCGCCAGCAGCATAAGCGGGGACCGCACAGATACGCAGTATTTT. This sequence joins TRBV5-1 and TRBJ2-3; 7 nucleotides line up with TRBD2. V was clipped by 4 bases and J by 1 base; unmatched bases: 6. The CDR3 is made up of 15 amino acids. Germline V lookup: CDR1 SGHRS, CDR2 YFSETQ.

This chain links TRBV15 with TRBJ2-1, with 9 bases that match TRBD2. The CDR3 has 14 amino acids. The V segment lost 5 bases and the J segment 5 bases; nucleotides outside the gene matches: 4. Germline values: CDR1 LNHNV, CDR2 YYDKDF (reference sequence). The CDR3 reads CATSGGGADNEQFF. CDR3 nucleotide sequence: TGTGCCACCAGCGGCGGGGGGGCCGACAATGAGCAGTTCTTC. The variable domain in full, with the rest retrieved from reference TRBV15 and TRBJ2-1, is DAMVIQNPRYQVTQFGKPVTLSCSQTLNHNVMYWYQQKSSQAPKLLFHYYDKDFNNEADTPDNFQSRRPNTSFCFLDIRSPGLGDTAMYLCATSGGGADNEQFFGPGTRLTVL.

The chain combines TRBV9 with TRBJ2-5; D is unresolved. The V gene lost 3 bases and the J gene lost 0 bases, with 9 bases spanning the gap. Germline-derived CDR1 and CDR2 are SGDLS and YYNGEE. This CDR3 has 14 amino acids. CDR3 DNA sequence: TGTGCCAGCAGCGCGAGCCTGTACCAAGAGACCCAGTACTTC. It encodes CASSASLYQETQYF.

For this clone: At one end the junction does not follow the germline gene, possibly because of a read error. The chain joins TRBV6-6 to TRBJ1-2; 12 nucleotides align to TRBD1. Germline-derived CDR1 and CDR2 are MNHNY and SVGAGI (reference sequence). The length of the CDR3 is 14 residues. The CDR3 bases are TGTGCCAGCACCCCGGGACAGGGGGCCTTATCAGTCTCCTTC. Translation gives CASTPGQGALSVSF.

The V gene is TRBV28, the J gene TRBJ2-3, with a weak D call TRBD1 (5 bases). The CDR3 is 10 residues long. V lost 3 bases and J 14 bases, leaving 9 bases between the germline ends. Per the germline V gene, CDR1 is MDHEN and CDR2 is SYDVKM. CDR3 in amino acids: CASSLQGRYF. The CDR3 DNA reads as TGTGCCAGCAGTTTGCAGGGTCGGTATTTT.

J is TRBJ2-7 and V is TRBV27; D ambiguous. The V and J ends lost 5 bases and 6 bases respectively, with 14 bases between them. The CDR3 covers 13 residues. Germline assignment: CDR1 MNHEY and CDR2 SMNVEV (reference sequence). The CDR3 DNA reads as TGTGCCAGCAGTCCCTCTTTTGGGCCCGAGCAGTACGTC. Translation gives CASSPSFGPEQYV.

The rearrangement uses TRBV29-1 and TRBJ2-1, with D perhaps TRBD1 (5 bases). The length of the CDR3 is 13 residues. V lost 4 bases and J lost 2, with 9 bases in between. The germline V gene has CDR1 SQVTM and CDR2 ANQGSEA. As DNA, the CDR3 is TGCAGCGTTGGGGGCAGAGCCTACAATGAGCAGTTCTTC. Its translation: CSVGGRAYNEQFF.

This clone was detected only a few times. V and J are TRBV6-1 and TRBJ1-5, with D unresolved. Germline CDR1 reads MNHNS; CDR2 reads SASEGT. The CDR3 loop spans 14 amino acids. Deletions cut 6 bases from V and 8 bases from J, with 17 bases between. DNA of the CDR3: TGTGCCAGCAGCTCGGGGTTTTTAAGGGAGCCCCAGCATTTT. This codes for CASSSGFLREPQHF.

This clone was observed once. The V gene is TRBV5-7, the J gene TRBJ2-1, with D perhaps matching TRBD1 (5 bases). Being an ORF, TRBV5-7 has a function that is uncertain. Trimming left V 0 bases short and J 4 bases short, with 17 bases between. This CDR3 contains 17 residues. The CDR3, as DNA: TGTGCCAGCAGCTTGGACGGCCGGACCGCAGGGTACAATGAGCAGTTCTTC. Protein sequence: CASSLDGRTAGYNEQFF.

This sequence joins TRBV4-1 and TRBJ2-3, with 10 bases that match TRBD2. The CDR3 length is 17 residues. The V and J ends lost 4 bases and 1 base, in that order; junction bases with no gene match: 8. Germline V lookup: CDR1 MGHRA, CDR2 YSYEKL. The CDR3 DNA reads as TGCGCCAGCAGCCGGCCTCTAGCGGGGGTAGGCACAGATACGCAGTATTTT. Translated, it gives CASSRPLAGVGTDTQYF.

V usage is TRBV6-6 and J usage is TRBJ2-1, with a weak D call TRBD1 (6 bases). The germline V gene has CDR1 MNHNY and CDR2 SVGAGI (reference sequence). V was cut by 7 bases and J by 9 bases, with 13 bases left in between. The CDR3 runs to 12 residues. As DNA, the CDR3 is TGTGCCAGCAACCTAGGACAGAGTGAGCAGTTCTTC. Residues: CASNLGQSEQFF.